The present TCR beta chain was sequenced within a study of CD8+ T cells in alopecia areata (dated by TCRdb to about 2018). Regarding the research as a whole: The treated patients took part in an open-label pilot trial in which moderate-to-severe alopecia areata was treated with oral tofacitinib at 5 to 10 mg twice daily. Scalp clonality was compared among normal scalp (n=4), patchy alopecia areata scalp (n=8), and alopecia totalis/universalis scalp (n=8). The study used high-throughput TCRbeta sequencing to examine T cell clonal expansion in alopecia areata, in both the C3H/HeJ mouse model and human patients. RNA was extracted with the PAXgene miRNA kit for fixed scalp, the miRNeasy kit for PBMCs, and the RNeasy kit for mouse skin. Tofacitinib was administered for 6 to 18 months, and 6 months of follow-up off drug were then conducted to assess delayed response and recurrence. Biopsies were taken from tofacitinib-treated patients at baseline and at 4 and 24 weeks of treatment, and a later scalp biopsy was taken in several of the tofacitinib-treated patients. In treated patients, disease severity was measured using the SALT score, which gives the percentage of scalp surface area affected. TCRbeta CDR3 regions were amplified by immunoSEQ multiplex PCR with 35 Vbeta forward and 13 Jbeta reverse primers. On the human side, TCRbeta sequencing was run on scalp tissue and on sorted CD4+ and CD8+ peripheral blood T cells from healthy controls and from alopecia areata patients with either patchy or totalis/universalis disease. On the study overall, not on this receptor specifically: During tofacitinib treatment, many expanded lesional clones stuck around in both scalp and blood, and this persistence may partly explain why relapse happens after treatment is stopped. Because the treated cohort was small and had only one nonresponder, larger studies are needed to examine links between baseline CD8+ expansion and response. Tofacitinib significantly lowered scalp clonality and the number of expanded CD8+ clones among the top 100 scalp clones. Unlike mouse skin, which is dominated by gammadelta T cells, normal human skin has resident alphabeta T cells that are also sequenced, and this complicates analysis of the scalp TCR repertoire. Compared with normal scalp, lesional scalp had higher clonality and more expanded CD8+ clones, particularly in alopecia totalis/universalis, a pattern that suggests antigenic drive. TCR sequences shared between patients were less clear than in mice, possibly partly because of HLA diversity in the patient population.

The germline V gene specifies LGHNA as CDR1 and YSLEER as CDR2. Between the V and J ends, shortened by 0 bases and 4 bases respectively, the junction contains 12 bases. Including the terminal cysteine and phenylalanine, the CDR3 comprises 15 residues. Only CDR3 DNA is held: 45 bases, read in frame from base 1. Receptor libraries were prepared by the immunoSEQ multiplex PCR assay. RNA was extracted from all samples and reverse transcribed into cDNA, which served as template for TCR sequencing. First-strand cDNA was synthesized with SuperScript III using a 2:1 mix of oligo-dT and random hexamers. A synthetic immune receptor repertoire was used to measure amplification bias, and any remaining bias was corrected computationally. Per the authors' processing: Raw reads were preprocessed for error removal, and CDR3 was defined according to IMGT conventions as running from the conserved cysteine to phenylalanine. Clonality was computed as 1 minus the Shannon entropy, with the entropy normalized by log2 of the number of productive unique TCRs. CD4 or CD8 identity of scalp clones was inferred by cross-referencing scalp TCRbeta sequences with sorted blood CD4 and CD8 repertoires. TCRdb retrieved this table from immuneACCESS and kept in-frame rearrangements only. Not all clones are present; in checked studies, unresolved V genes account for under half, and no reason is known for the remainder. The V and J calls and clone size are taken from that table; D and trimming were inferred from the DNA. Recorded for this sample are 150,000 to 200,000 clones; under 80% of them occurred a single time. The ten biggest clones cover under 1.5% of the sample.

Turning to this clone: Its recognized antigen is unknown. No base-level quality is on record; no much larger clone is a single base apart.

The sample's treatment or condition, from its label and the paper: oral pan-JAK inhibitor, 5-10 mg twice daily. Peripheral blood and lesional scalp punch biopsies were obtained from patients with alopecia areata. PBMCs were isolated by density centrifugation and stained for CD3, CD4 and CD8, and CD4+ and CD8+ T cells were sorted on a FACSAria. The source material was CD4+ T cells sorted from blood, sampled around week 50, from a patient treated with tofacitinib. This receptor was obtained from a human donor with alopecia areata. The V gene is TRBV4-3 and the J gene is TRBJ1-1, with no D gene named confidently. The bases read TGCGCCAGCAGCCAAGACAGTCTGGGAGGCACTGAAGCTTTCTTT. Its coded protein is CASSQDSLGGTEAFF.